The TCR beta chain under discussion was sequenced for a study of blood T cell repertoires in COVID-19. On the study more broadly: The analysed material was cDNA or gDNA that came from T cells, B-cell-depleted T cells, or PBMCs.

This clone appeared a single time. The CDR3 extends over 16 amino acids. Germline CDR1 is SGHAT and CDR2 is FQNNGV. V was clipped by 5 bases and J by 0 bases; unmatched bases: 6. The protocol was immunoSEQ multiplex PCR, while the TCRdb copy is restricted to in-frame clones and leaves out a portion. The data show under 75,000 clones, with approximately 88% seen just once and around 2% held by the top ten. Sequencing input: peripheral blood. V usage is TRBV11-2 and J usage is TRBJ2-7; 11 bases fit TRBD2. The clonotype comes from a human donor in a cohort sampled during active COVID-19. CDR3 protein: CASSPGGLADSYEQYF. Written as DNA, the CDR3 is TGTGCCAGCAGCCCAGGGGGACTAGCGGACTCCTACGAGCAGTACTTC.